This is a list of T cell receptor beta chains from one sample in a study of somatic mutations in cytotoxic T cells in rheumatoid arthritis. Clones were read by immunoSEQ multiplex PCR, and TCRdb kept only the in-frame ones, dropping some. The table lists tens of thousands of clones, 84% of them singletons. The sample was CD8+ T cells sorted from blood. The receptors were sampled from a man between 40 and 49 years old in good health. The CDR3 runs from the conserved cysteine through the conserved F or W. A D gene is named only where the DNA matches it firmly. Size is omitted from some rows. Given values are once, few, many or a class for expanded clones.

clone_size j_call v_call d_call cdr3_nt cdr3_aa
NA TRBJ1-1 TRBV5-4 NA TGTGCCAGCAGCTTCAGGGGTGGGACTGAAGCTTTCTTT CASSFRGGTEAFF
NA TRBJ2-1 TRBV9 TRBD2 TGTGCCAGCAGCGTAGAAGGGACTATGCTGTTCTTC CASSVEGTMLFF
NA TRBJ2-6 TRBV4-1 NA TGCGCCAGCAGCCAAGGGGGGTCTGGGGCCAACGTCCTGACTTTC CASSQGGSGANVLTF
NA TRBJ2-7 TRBV5-8 NA TGTGCCAGCAGTGGTCTGAACGAGCAGTACTTC CASSGLNEQYF
once TRBJ2-1 TRBV27 NA TGTGCCAGCAGTCCCTCTTGGCATGAGCAGTTCTTC CASSPSWHEQFF
once TRBJ2-2 TRBV27 NA TGTGCCAGCAGTTTCGGGACCGGGGAGCTGTTTTTT CASSFGTGELFF
NA TRBJ2-7 TRBV19 NA TGTGCCAGTAGTAGCCGACAAGGGGGCTACGAGCAGTACTTC CASSSRQGGYEQYF
NA TRBJ2-2 TRBV29-1 NA TGCAGCACACCTCTTGCGAACACCGGGGAGCTGTTTTTT CSTPLANTGELFF
few TRBJ1-2 TRBV29-1 NA TGCAGCGTTGATGCTGACAGAACCTATGGCTACACCTTC CSVDADRTYGYTF
NA TRBJ1-5 TRBV28 NA TGTGCCAGCAGTTTAGGGTGGGGGGAGATCAATCAGCCCCAGCATTTT CASSLGWGEINQPQHF
few TRBJ1-2 TRBV30 NA TGTGCCTGGAGTGTGGACCTCTCCTATGGCTACACCTTC CAWSVDLSYGYTF
NA TRBJ1-1 TRBV15 NA TGTGCCACCAGCTTAGAGGCGCACACTGAAGCTTTCTTT CATSLEAHTEAFF
NA TRBJ2-2 TRBV5-4 NA TGTGCCAGCAGCTTGGAAACAGGGCCTCCCGGGGAGCTGTTTTTT CASSLETGPPGELFF
NA TRBJ2-1 TRBV6-5 NA TGTGCCAGCAGTTACGATGGCGGGGCCTTTTACAATGAGCAGTTCTTC CASSYDGGAFYNEQFF
NA TRBJ1-5 TRBV27 NA TGTGCCAGCAGTCAAACCTACGGTAGCAATCAGCCCCAGCATTTT CASSQTYGSNQPQHF
NA TRBJ2-3 TRBV6-5 TRBD2 TGTGCCAGCAGTTATTCTGCGGGAGGGCCGGGAGATACGCAGTATTTT CASSYSAGGPGDTQYF
NA TRBJ2-7 TRBV27 NA TGTGCCAGCAGTTTCGGGACTCCATCCTACGAGCAGTACTTC CASSFGTPSYEQYF
few TRBJ2-7 TRBV11-2 TRBD1 TGTGCCAGCAGCCCCTCGACGGGACAGGGGGAGGAGCAGTACTTC CASSPSTGQGEEQYF
NA TRBJ2-7 TRBV9 NA TGTGCCAGCAGCCCGGGGGGGAGGGGGCTAGGCGAGCAGTACTTC CASSPGGRGLGEQYF
once TRBJ1-5 TRBV28 NA TGTGCCAGCAGATTCTGGAGAGGCAATCAGCCCCAGCATTTT CASRFWRGNQPQHF
NA TRBJ1-1 TRBV7-9 NA TGTGCCAGCAGCTTAGAAAGGCGCGCTGAAGCTTTCTTT CASSLERRAEAFF
NA TRBJ2-1 TRBV29-1 NA TGCAGCGTACAATCGGGGGCTACTCCCCTGAACGAGCAGTTCTTC CSVQSGATPLNEQFF
NA TRBJ2-7 TRBV5-1 TRBD1 TGCGCCAGCAGCTTGGGAGGGGGCGCATCCCACGAGCAGTACTTC CASSLGGGASHEQYF
NA TRBJ2-7 TRBV15 TRBD1 TGTGCCACCAGCAGAGGGGACAGGGGAAGCCTCGAGCAGTACTTC CATSRGDRGSLEQYF
NA TRBJ1-2 TRBV28 NA TGTGCCAGCAGTTTAGGGGGGCATGACTATGGCTACACCTTC CASSLGGHDYGYTF
NA TRBJ1-1 TRBV6-5 NA TGTGCCAGCAGTTACGTGGGAGGCACTGAAGCTTTCTTT CASSYVGGTEAFF
NA TRBJ2-3 TRBV30 NA TGTGCCTGGATGGGCGGGGCCACCTCCACAGATACGCAGTATTTT CAWMGGATSTDTQYF
NA TRBJ1-1 TRBV7-8 NA TGTGCCAGCAGCAAAACAGGGCCCACTGAAGCTTTCTTT CASSKTGPTEAFF
NA TRBJ2-7 TRBV7-9 TRBD2 TGTGCCAGCAGCTTATCCTGGAGGGAGGGCAGCGAGCAGTACTTC CASSLSWREGSEQYF
once TRBJ2-7 TRBV4-3 NA TGCGCCAGCAGCCAAGATGCAGATTCCTACGAGCAGTACTTC CASSQDADSYEQYF
NA TRBJ2-2 TRBV7-6 NA TGTGCCAGCAGCTTAGCTCCCGGGGAGCTGTTTTTT CASSLAPGELFF
NA TRBJ2-7 TRBV27 NA TGTGCCAGCAGTTTTGATCTCAACGGCCTCTACGAGCAGTACTTC CASSFDLNGLYEQYF
NA TRBJ2-2 TRBV7-3 TRBD2 TGTGCCAGCAGCTTAAATTCGGGACTAGCGGTCACCGGGGAGCTGTTTTTT CASSLNSGLAVTGELFF
NA TRBJ2-6 TRBV9 NA TGTGCCAGCAGCGTAGTCGCATTGGCCGGGTCTGGGGCCAACGTCCTGACTTTC CASSVVALAGSGANVLTF
NA TRBJ1-4 TRBV7-6 NA TGTGCCAGCAGCTTAGGGACAGTGACTAATGAAAAACTGTTTTTT CASSLGTVTNEKLFF
NA TRBJ2-1 TRBV27 TRBD1 TGTGCCAGCAGTTCCGGGACAGGGGGGGTCAATGAGCAGTTCTTC CASSSGTGGVNEQFF
NA TRBJ2-1 TRBV5-1 NA TGCGCCAGCAGCCTCTCCGGCCTCTACAATGAGCAGTTCTTC CASSLSGLYNEQFF
NA TRBJ1-2 TRBV19 NA TGTGCCAGTAGTACCTCCGGCGGATTTATCTATGGCTACACCTTC CASSTSGGFIYGYTF
NA TRBJ2-2 TRBV27 TRBD2 TGTGCCAGCAGTAAAGGGACTAGCGGGAGGGCCGGGGAGCTGTTTTTT CASSKGTSGRAGELFF
NA TRBJ1-1 TRBV13 NA TGTGCCAGCAGTACCCCCGCAGGGGAGAGAAACACTGAAGCTTTCTTT CASSTPAGERNTEAFF
NA TRBJ1-5 TRBV19 NA TGTGCCAGTAGCCAGGGGCCCGAGCGGCCCCAGCATTTT CASSQGPERPQHF
NA TRBJ1-5 TRBV27 NA TGTGCCAGCAGTTCGCAGGGGCATCAGCCCCAGCATTTT CASSSQGHQPQHF
once TRBJ2-7 TRBV13 TRBD2 TGTGCCAGCAGCTTAGGCGGGCAGCGGGGAAACTACGAGCAGTACTTC CASSLGGQRGNYEQYF
NA TRBJ1-2 TRBV25-1 NA TGTGCCAGCCTAAACCGGGAACAGCTTGGCTACACCTTC CASLNREQLGYTF
NA TRBJ2-7 TRBV14 NA TGTGCCAGCAGCCAAGACGGGCGCGCCTACGAGCAGTACTTC CASSQDGRAYEQYF
NA TRBJ1-5 TRBV30 NA TGTGCCTGGAGTGTAGGAGGGACGCCCCAGCATTTT CAWSVGGTPQHF
NA TRBJ2-1 TRBV11-2 TRBD1 TGTGCCAGCTGGGAGACAGGGGGCAATGAGCAGTTCTTC CASWETGGNEQFF
NA TRBJ2-3 TRBV5-5 NA TGTGCCAGCAGCTTGGAGATGATTCGAGATACGCAGTATTTT CASSLEMIRDTQYF
NA TRBJ2-1 TRBV7-7 TRBD2 TGTGCTAGCAGCTTATTCAGTTGGTCTAGCGGGGGCTACAATGAGCAGTTCTTC CASSLFSWSSGGYNEQFF
NA TRBJ1-1 TRBV11-2 NA TGTGCCAGCAGTTACTGGGGCAGCGAGAACACTGAAGCTTTCTTT CASSYWGSENTEAFF